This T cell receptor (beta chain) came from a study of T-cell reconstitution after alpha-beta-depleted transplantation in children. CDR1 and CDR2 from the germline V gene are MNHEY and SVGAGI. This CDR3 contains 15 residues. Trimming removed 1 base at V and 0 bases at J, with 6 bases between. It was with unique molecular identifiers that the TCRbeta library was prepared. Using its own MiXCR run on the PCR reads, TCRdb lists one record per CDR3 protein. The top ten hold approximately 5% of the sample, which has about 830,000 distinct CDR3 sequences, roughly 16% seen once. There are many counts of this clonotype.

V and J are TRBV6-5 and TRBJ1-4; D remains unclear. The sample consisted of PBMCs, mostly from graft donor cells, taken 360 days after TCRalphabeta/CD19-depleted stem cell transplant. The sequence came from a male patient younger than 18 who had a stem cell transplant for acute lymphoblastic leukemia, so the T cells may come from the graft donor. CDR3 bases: TGTGCCAGCAGTTACTACGGTGCAACTAATGAAAAACTGTTTTTT. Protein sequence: CASSYYGATNEKLFF.